Sequencing of this T cell receptor beta chain was carried out in a study of blood T cell repertoires in COVID-19. The V end was cut by 4 bases, the J end by 4 bases, with 17 bases between. The CDR3 is made up of 15 amino acids. Germline loops: CDR1 SGHRS, CDR2 YFSETQ. Under the authors' procedure: Amplifying reference gene primers gave estimates of nucleated cell counts. Only in-frame clones appear in the TCRdb table, and some are missing; sequencing was by immunoSEQ multiplex PCR. V and J calls and clone size are given by that table; D and trimming were obtained from the DNA. Of some 140,000 clones detected, 84% appear once; the ten largest clones hold 10% to 15%.

The source is a human donor in a cohort sampled during active COVID-19. Sequencing was done on a sample of peripheral blood. The gene calls are TRBV5-1 and TRBJ1-1, with D tentatively TRBD1 (6 bases). CDR3 nucleotides: TGCGCCAGCAGCCCAACACAGGGCTCGGCCACTGAAGCTTTCTTT. It codes for CASSPTQGSATEAFF.